This TCR beta chain was sequenced for a study of cytomegalovirus exposure and HLA in healthy donors. PCR amplification relied on 60 Vbeta primers (plus 13 Jbeta primers). Method: immunoSEQ multiplex PCR; TCRdb's copy keeps in-frame clones and lacks some. The repertoire table contains under 250,000 clones. The CDR3 loop spans 12 amino acids. Per the germline V gene, CDR1 is SGDLS and CDR2 is YYNGEE. V gave up 0 bases and J gave up 5 bases, with 3 bases separating them. The rearrangement uses TRBV9 and TRBJ2-1, with D uncertain. The TCR originated in a girl aged 2 to 9 in good health and CMV-seropositive. The sequencing input was PBMCs. The CDR3 nucleotides read TGTGCCAGCAGCGTAGACAACAATGAGCAGTTCTTC. Translation: CASSVDNNEQFF.